Each of the 27 T cell receptor beta chains below was sequenced from the same sample in a study of identical twins. One entry per CDR3 protein, called by TCRdb with MiXCR from the 5' RACE reads. The repertoire holds about 700,000 distinct CDR3 sequences, with approximately 9% as singletons. This sample was shared with a second study, whose subject was yellow fever vaccine responses in identical twins.

The source material was PBMCs. These receptor sequences come from a woman between 18 and 29 years old in good health.

With regard to this clonotype: This may be a read error: a much more frequent sequence differs by one nucleotide. The rearrangement joins TRBV12-3 or TRBV12-4 to TRBJ2-1, with 8 bases aligning to TRBD1. This CDR3 spans 14 amino acids. The CDR3 DNA reads as TGTGCCAGCAGTCTCGCGACAGGGGTTAATGAGCAGTTGTTC. Protein: CASSLATGVNEQLF.

This chain joins TRBV20-1 and TRBJ2-7; D is unclear. The V gene's germline CDR1 is DFQATT and CDR2 SNEGSKA (reference sequence). CDR3 size: 12 residues. Trimming shortened V by 2 bases and J by 5 bases, and 10 bases separated the two germline ends. The CDR3 DNA sequence: TGCAGTGCTAGACCCGGTGGTGACGAGCAGTACTTC. Encoded protein: CSARPGGDEQYF.

The chain couples TRBV19 to TRBJ1-4; D ambiguous. Trimming took off 2 bases at V and 3 bases at J, with 10 bases between the two ends. The CDR3 length is 15 residues. The V gene's germline CDR1 is LNHDA and CDR2 SQIVND (reference sequence). CDR3 nucleotides: TGTGCCAGTAGTATAACCGGGATACCTAATGAAAAACTGTTTTTT. Residues: CASSITGIPNEKLFF.

The chain carries TRBV4-3 and TRBJ2-1; TRBD2 matches at 12 bases. CDR3 size: 16 residues. CDR1 is LGHNA and CDR2 is YSLEER in the germline V gene. J lost 6 bases, V lost 1 base, and 4 bases had no gene match. CDR3 nucleotide sequence: TGCGCCAGCAGCCAAGGCCTAGCGGGAGGGGTCAATGAGCAGTTCTTC. It encodes CASSQGLAGGVNEQFF.

This clonotype has just a few counts. V gene TRBV14 combines with J gene TRBJ2-1; D might be TRBD1 (5 bases). CDR1 is SGHDN and CDR2 is FVKESK in the germline V gene. The CDR3 contains 14 residues. V was clipped by 5 bases and J by 6 bases, with 14 bases between them. CDR3 amino acids: CASSTRGPGNEQFF. As DNA, the CDR3 is TGTGCCAGCAGCACAAGGGGTCCGGGCAATGAGCAGTTCTTC.

This clonotype was detected ten times or more. This chain uses TRBV3-1 with TRBJ1-2; D ambiguous. Per germline, CDR1 LGHDT and CDR2 YNNKEL (reference sequence). Trimming removed 0 bases at V and 6 bases at J, with 5 bases between. This CDR3 has 12 residues. The CDR3 DNA reads TGTGCCAGCAGCCAAGAGTTCGATGGCTACACCTTC. Translated, it gives CASSQEFDGYTF.

There are a few counts of this clonotype. The chain has TRBV19 and TRBJ2-4; D perhaps matches TRBD2 (6 bases). The CDR3 extends over 17 amino acids. The germline gives CDR1 LNHDA, CDR2 SQIVND (reference sequence). Trimming took 10 bases from V and 0 from J, leaving 22 bases between them. The CDR3 nucleotides are TGTGCCACGGGCCGGGCTAGCGTAAGCCTAGCCAAAAACATTCAGTACTTC. Protein product: CATGRASVSLAKNIQYF.

The chain couples TRBV6-5 to TRBJ2-7; 9 bases map to TRBD1. V lost 4 bases, J lost 6 bases, and 16 bases stayed unmatched. CDR1 MNHEY and CDR2 SVGAGI come from the germline V gene. This CDR3 comprises 17 residues. The CDR3 bases are TGTGCCAGCAGTTCCCGAGGGGACAGGGAAGGGACGAGCGAGCAGTACTTC. This sequence encodes CASSSRGDREGTSEQYF.

This clonotype came up many times. The CDR3 nucleotides read TGCAGCGTTGACCTGCCAGGGGGGTCCTACAATGAGCAGTTCTTC. This sequence encodes CSVDLPGGSYNEQFF. The chain is built from TRBV29-1 and TRBJ2-1; D may be TRBD1 (7 bases). Deletions cut 3 bases from V and 1 base from J, with 13 bases between. This CDR3 has 15 residues. Germline assignment: CDR1 SQVTM and CDR2 ANQGSEA.

Points on this clonotype: The junction and the germline gene differ at one end; a read error may be behind it. The chain combines TRBV20-1 with TRBJ2-6; TRBD1 aligns across 9 bases. The CDR3 length is 16 residues. The V gene's germline CDR1 is DFQATT and CDR2 SNEGSKA (reference sequence). CDR3 amino acids: CSARPGTGLGANFLTF. The CDR3 nucleotides read TGCAGTGCTAGGCCCGGGACAGGGCTTGGGGCCAACTTCCTGACTTTC.

This clonotype was seen repeatedly, ten times or more. CDR3: CSARVRMRREDNDEQFF. As DNA, the CDR3 is TGCAGTGCTAGAGTCCGGATGAGGCGGGAGGATAACGATGAGCAGTTCTTC. The V gene is TRBV20-1, the J gene TRBJ2-1; 8 bases align to TRBD2. The CDR3 spans 17 residues. The germline gives CDR1 DFQATT, CDR2 SNEGSKA (reference sequence). After removal of 1 base from V and 8 bases from J, the junction contained 16 bases not matched to a gene.

This clonotype has only a few counts. CDR3 in amino acids: CASSLAPRGANTGELFF. CDR3 DNA: TGTGCCAGCAGCTTAGCACCGAGGGGGGCAAACACCGGGGAGCTGTTTTTT. The chain employs TRBV7-2 and TRBJ2-2; perhaps D is TRBD1 or TRBD2 (6 bases each). Germline V gives CDR1 SGHTA, CDR2 FQGNSA. The V and J ends lost 0 bases and 2 bases respectively, with 13 bases between them. The CDR3 sequence is 17 residues long.

The sample holds many counts of this clonotype. V gene TRBV15 combines with J gene TRBJ2-7; D possibly corresponds to TRBD2 (5 bases). Per the germline V gene, CDR1 is LNHNV and CDR2 is YYDKDF (reference sequence). This CDR3 has 15 amino acids. Trimming stripped 0 bases from V and 0 bases from J, with 9 bases between. The CDR3 sequence is CATSRERASSYEQYF. In DNA, the CDR3 is TGTGCCACCAGCAGAGAGAGGGCCAGCTCCTACGAGCAGTACTTC.

This clonotype was seen ten or more times. The J gene is TRBJ2-7, the V gene TRBV20-1; no reliable D call. V was shortened by 1 base and J by 2 bases, with 9 bases between the two germline ends. CDR1 DFQATT and CDR2 SNEGSKA come from the germline V gene (reference sequence). The CDR3 is made up of 13 amino acids. This CDR3 is CSARGSSTYEQYF. The CDR3 region has the DNA TGCAGTGCTAGAGGGTCGTCTACCTACGAGCAGTACTTC.

This clonotype was seen a handful of times. The chain employs TRBV20-1 and TRBJ2-1, with 9 bases lining up with TRBD2. Germline V gene lookup returns CDR1 DFQATT and CDR2 SNEGSKA (reference sequence). The CDR3 totals 16 residues. V lost 6 bases and J lost 2; bases outside the gene matches: 11. CDR3 sequence: CSATSYAGGAYNEQFF. For the CDR3, the DNA is TGCAGTGCAACGTCGTATGCGGGAGGGGCCTACAATGAGCAGTTCTTC.

This clonotype was counted at least ten times. The chain uses TRBV4-1 and TRBJ1-4; no clear D gene. CDR1 MGHRA and CDR2 YSYEKL come from the germline V gene. The CDR3 contains 17 residues. V dropped 1 base and J dropped 1 base, with 13 bases sitting between them. CDR3 sequence: CASSQVGKGITNEKLFF. In DNA form, the CDR3 reads TGCGCCAGCAGCCAAGTTGGGAAGGGAATAACTAATGAAAAACTGTTTTTT.

This clonotype was seen a few times. V gene TRBV7-2 combines with J gene TRBJ2-1; 7 nucleotides align to TRBD2. V was clipped by 2 bases and J by 1 base; unmatched bases: 5. The CDR3 spans 16 residues. CDR1 and CDR2 from the germline V gene are SGHTA and FQGNSA. The CDR3 DNA is TGTGCCAGCAGCTTACAGGGACTACCGTCCTACAATGAGCAGTTCTTC. It translates to CASSLQGLPSYNEQFF.

The chain uses TRBV20-1 and TRBJ2-1; the match to TRBD1 covers 9 bases. The CDR3 length is 16 residues. The ends lost 4 bases at V and 7 bases at J; junction bases unmatched: 14. Germline-derived CDR1 and CDR2 are DFQATT and SNEGSKA (reference sequence). The DNA for the CDR3 is TGCAGTGCTATGCCCCGGGACAGGGAGAGAAGAAATGAGCAGTTCTTC. Its translation is CSAMPRDRERRNEQFF.

Here the CDR3 reads CSVEEVDFDPVETQYF. The CDR3 nucleotides are TGCAGCGTTGAGGAGGTGGACTTCGACCCGGTGGAGACCCAGTACTTC. The chain is built from TRBV29-1 and TRBJ2-5; weak D call: TRBD2 (5 bases). This CDR3 spans 16 amino acids. Per the germline V gene, CDR1 is SQVTM and CDR2 is ANQGSEA. Trimming removed 3 bases from V and 5 bases from J, with 22 bases in between.

V gene TRBV5-1 combines with J gene TRBJ1-2; TRBD1 aligns across 9 bases. The CDR3 runs 15 residues. Germline values: CDR1 SGHRS, CDR2 YFSETQ. V dropped 4 bases and J dropped 2; count of bases not matched to a gene: 6. This CDR3 is CASSTDRGQNYGYTF. For the CDR3, the DNA is TGCGCCAGCAGCACGGACAGGGGTCAGAACTATGGCTACACCTTC.

This clonotype was observed a handful of times. This chain links TRBV11-2 with TRBJ1-1, with D unresolved. Germline lookup yields CDR1 SGHAT and CDR2 FQNNGV. V gave up 2 bases and J gave up 3 bases, with 7 bases separating them. The CDR3 contains 13 residues. CDR3 nucleotides: TGTGCCAGCAGCTTACAGCAAGACACTGAAGCTTTCTTT. It codes for CASSLQQDTEAFF.

V usage is TRBV28 and J usage is TRBJ2-7, with D perhaps matching TRBD1 (6 bases). Germline values: CDR1 MDHEN, CDR2 SYDVKM. The V end lost 6 bases, the J end lost 4 bases, and 10 bases lay between the germline ends. The CDR3 sequence is 12 residues long. The CDR3 protein is CASRLGQYEQYF. The CDR3 bases are TGTGCCAGCAGGCTTGGACAGTACGAGCAGTACTTC.

This clonotype was recorded a few times. Written as DNA, the CDR3 is TGTGCCAGCAGCCGGTCACAGGGGAATGAGCAGTTCTTC. Its translation is CASSRSQGNEQFF. The V and J genes are TRBV3-1 and TRBJ2-1; 7 bases line up with TRBD1. This CDR3 has 13 amino acids. From germline, CDR1 is LGHDT and CDR2 YNNKEL (reference sequence). Unmatched junction bases numbered 4, after V lost 4 bases and J lost 7 bases.

The V call is TRBV19, the J call TRBJ1-5, with a possible D match to TRBD1 (6 bases). Germline CDR1 reads LNHDA; CDR2 reads SQIVND (reference sequence). The CDR3 loop spans 14 amino acids. Trimming removed 4 bases at V and 4 bases at J, with 11 bases between. This chain's CDR3 is CASSRQAGNQPQHF. The DNA of the CDR3 is TGTGCCAGTAGTAGACAGGCGGGTAATCAGCCCCAGCATTTT.

This clonotype occurred many times. CDR3 nucleotide sequence: TGCGCCAGCAGCTTGTCTCCGGGGATCACCGGGGAGCTGTTTTTT. It encodes CASSLSPGITGELFF. This chain uses TRBV5-1 with TRBJ2-2, with D possibly being TRBD2 (5 bases). Germline CDR1 reads SGHRS; CDR2 reads YFSETQ. Trimming pared 1 base from V and 4 bases from J, leaving 11 bases between. This CDR3 has 15 amino acids.

This clonotype was recorded at least ten times. The J gene is TRBJ1-1, the V gene TRBV5-1, with D possibly TRBD1 on 5 matching bases. This CDR3 is 14 amino acids long. Germline CDR1 SGHRS, CDR2 YFSETQ. V was shortened by 0 bases and J by 4 bases, with 10 bases between the two germline ends. The CDR3 DNA reads as TGCGCCAGCAGCTTGGAACAGGAAAGCACTGAAGCTTTCTTT. Its translation: CASSLEQESTEAFF. The whole variable domain, remainder taken from reference TRBV5-1 and TRBJ1-1, is KAGVTQTPRYLIKTRGQQVTLSCSPISGHRSVSWYQQTPGQGLQFLFEYFSETQRNKGNFPGRFSGRQFSNSRSEMNVSTLELGDSALYLCASSLEQESTEAFFGQGTRLTVV.

The sample holds many counts of this clonotype. This rearrangement joins TRBV12-3 or TRBV12-4 to TRBJ2-5; 8 nucleotides match TRBD1. J lost 3 bases, V lost 4 bases, and 1 base had no gene match. The CDR3 has 13 amino acids. Written as DNA, the CDR3 is TGTGCCAGCAGTTCGGACAGGGAAGAGACCCAGTACTTC. The encoded protein is CASSSDREETQYF.